The text below deals with one T cell receptor (beta chain). No antigen is known for it. Oncomine TCR Beta short-read sequencing was applied to DNA from cultured CD4+ T cells. CD4+ T cells were cultured, and genomic DNA was extracted from them. TCRdb used MiXCR to reprocess the PCR reads, holding one entry per CDR3 protein. This table has roughly 14,000 distinct CDR3 sequences, approximately 60% appearing once. Treatment described: approximately nine-day PBMC culture with coronavirus spike peptide pools or control peptides (ViraFEST assay). This sample is part of a study of vaccination and CD4 T cells after COVID-19. Study-wide background: SARS-CoV-2 PCR on nasal swabs had been positive for the convalescent patients; nine were mild and one was severe. Sampling that followed vaccination took place a median roughly 69 days after dose two, within a range of 14 to 241.

V was cut by 2 bases and J by 0 bases, with 7 bases left in between. This CDR3 has 14 amino acids. Germline CDR1 reads MNHEY; CDR2 reads SVGEGT. Sequenced material: CD4+ T cells from blood, cultured in vitro. This chain uses TRBV6-2 or TRBV6-3 with TRBJ1-1, with D possibly TRBD1 on 5 matching bases. The sequence derives from a human donor who had recovered from COVID-19. In nucleotides, the CDR3 is TGTGCCAGCAGTTACGCGACAGTGAACACTGAAGCTTTCTTT. Protein: CASSYATVNTEAFF.